Described below is a single T cell receptor beta chain sequence and its context. Sequencing used immunoSEQ multiplex PCR; TCRdb keeps in-frame clones, though not all of them. This table holds some 93,000 clones, 95% found once. The data were obtained in a study of technical replicates of blood from a few donors. Germline V gene lookup returns CDR1 MGHRA and CDR2 YSYEKL. With 3 bases removed from V and 3 bases from J, the gap between germline ends came to 13 bases. The CDR3 extends over 15 amino acids. The chain joins TRBV4-1 to TRBJ2-3; D is unresolved. Sequenced material: T cells isolated from PBMCs. The origin of this receptor is a human donor in good health. DNA of the CDR3: TGCGCCAGCAGCCAGGAGTTTCTAGAGACAGATACGCAGTATTTT. This sequence encodes CASSQEFLETDTQYF.